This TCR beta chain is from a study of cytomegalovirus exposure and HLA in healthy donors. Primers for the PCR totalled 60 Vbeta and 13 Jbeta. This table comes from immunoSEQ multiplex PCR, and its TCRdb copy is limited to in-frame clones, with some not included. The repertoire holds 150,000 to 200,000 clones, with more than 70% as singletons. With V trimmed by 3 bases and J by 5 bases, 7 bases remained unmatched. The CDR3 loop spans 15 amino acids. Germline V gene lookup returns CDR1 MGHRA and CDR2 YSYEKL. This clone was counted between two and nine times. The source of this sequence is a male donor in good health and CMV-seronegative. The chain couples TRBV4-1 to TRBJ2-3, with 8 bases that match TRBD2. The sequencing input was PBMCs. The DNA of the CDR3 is TGCGCCAGCAGCCAGCTGGGACTAGTAGGAGATACGCAGTATTTT. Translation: CASSQLGLVGDTQYF.